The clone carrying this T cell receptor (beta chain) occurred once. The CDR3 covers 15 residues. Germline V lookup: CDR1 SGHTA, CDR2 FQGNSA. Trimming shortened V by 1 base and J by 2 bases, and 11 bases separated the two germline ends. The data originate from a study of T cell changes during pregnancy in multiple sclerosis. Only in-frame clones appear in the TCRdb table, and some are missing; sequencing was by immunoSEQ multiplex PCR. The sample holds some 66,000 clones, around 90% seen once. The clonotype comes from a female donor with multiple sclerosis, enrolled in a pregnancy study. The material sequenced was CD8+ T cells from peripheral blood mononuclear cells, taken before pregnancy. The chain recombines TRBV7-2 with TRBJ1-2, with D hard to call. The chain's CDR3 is CASSLVPGGNYGYTF. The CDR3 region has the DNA TGTGCCAGCAGCTTAGTCCCAGGTGGGAACTATGGCTACACCTTC.